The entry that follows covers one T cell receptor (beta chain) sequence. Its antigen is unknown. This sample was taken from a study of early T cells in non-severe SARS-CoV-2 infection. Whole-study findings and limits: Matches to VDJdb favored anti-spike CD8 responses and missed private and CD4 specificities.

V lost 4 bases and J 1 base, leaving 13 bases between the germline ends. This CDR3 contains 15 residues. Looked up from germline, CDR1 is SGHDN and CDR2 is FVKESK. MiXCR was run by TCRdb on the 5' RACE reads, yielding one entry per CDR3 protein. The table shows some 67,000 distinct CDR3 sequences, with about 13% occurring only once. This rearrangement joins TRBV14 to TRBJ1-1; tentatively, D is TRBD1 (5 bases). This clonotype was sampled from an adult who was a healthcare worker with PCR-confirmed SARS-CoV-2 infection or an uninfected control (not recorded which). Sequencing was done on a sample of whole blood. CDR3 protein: CASSRGAFRNTEAFF. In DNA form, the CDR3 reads TGTGCCAGCAGCCGCGGGGCATTTCGGAACACTGAAGCTTTCTTT.